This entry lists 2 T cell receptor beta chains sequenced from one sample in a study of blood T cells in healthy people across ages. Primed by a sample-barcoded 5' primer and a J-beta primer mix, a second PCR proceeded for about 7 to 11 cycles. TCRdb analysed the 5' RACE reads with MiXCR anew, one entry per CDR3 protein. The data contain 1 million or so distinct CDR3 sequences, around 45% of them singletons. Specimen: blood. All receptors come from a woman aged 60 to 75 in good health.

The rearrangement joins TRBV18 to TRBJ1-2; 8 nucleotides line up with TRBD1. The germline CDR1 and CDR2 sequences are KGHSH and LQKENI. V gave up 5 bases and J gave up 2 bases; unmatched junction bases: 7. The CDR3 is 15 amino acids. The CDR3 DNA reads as TGTGCCAGCTCATACGGACAGGGCCCCAACTATGGCTACACCTTC. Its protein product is CASSYGQGPNYGYTF.

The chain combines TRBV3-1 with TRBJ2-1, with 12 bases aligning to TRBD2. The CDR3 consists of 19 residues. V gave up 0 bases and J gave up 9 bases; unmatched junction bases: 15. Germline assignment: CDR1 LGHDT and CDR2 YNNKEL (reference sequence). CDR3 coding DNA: TGTGCCAGCAGCCAAGATAAGACTAGCGGGAGAACCTCATCCGGTGAGCAGTTCTTC. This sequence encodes CASSQDKTSGRTSSGEQFF.